This T cell receptor (beta chain) was identified in a study of cytomegalovirus exposure and HLA in healthy donors. Study-wide findings and caveats: Most TCRs appeared rarely, but some public TCRs recurred in many donors.

Details on this clone: As yet, its antigen is unknown.

The CDR3 is 15 residues long. V dropped 9 bases and J dropped 10; count of bases not matched to a gene: 19. Germline CDR1 and CDR2: SGHNT and YYREEE (reference sequence). Each donor's status was that of a healthy bone marrow donor. The PCR contained 60 Vbeta and 13 Jbeta primers. Original processing notes: As a later analysis found, there were 80 million or so unique TCR beta chains, of which some 10 million were shared. Repertoires were generated with immunoSEQ multiplex PCR, while TCRdb's copy carries only in-frame clones and drops some. D and trimming come from the DNA, and the V and J calls and clone size come from that table. The data contain approximately 150,000 clones, under 85% of them singletons.

The material sequenced was PBMCs. The genes are TRBV5-4 and TRBJ2-1; TRBD2 matches 7 bases. The clonotype was recovered from a woman aged 18-30 years in good health and CMV-seropositive. The CDR3 sequence is CATQPKGSSGPEQFF. The DNA for the CDR3 is TGTGCCACGCAGCCCAAGGGGTCTAGCGGTCCGGAGCAGTTCTTC.